These 18 T cell receptor beta chains were sequenced from one sample in a study of OX40 agonist ivuxolimab in advanced cancers. Some clones are missing from TCRdb's copy, which holds only in-frame ones; the method was immunoSEQ multiplex PCR. The data contain tens of thousands of clones, 80% to 90% of them singletons. The starting material was CD4+ or CD8+ T cells sorted from blood, obtained in a trial of the OX40 agonist ivuxolimab. Source of these receptors: an adult with an advanced solid tumor such as melanoma, head and neck, liver or kidney cancer.

This chain uses TRBV7-9 with TRBJ2-5; 7 positions agree with TRBD2. The germline V gene encodes CDR1 SEHNR and CDR2 FQNEAQ (reference sequence). The CDR3 runs to 14 residues. J gave up 4 bases and V 1 base, and 3 bases lay outside the gene matches. The CDR3: CASSLGSGGETQYF. The CDR3 region has the DNA TGTGCCAGCAGCTTAGGCTCGGGGGGAGAGACCCAGTACTTC.

This sequence joins TRBV6-1 and TRBJ2-3; 9 bases agree with TRBD1. This CDR3 has 17 residues. Trimming took 2 bases from V and 1 from J; bases not matched to a gene: 7. Germline V gene sequence: CDR1 MNHNS, CDR2 SASEGT. CDR3 protein: CASSERGTGYGTDTQYF. Written as DNA, the CDR3 is TGTGCCAGCAGTGAAAGGGGGACAGGGTACGGCACAGATACGCAGTATTTT.

The J gene is TRBJ1-5, the V gene TRBV5-6; D not certain. The germline gives CDR1 SGHDT, CDR2 YYEEEE. The CDR3 is made up of 14 amino acids. V lost 2 bases and J 2 bases, leaving 8 bases between the germline ends. CDR3 in DNA: TGTGCCAGCAGCTTTCGAGGTGGCAATCAGCCCCAGCATTTT. It yields the protein CASSFRGGNQPQHF.

The chain carries TRBV6-6 and TRBJ1-1; D not certain. V lost 8 bases, J lost 6 bases, and 13 bases lay in between. CDR3 length equals 12 residues. CDR1 MNHNY and CDR2 SVGAGI come from the germline V gene (reference sequence). The CDR3 DNA is TGTGCCAGCCAGGCTGGGCGGGCTGAAGCTTTCTTT. Translation: CASQAGRAEAFF.

The genes are TRBV19 and TRBJ1-5; TRBD1 is a possible D gene (6 bases). CDR1 and CDR2 from the germline V gene are LNHDA and SQIVND (reference sequence). This CDR3 has 17 amino acids. V lost 4 bases, J lost 0 bases, and 16 bases lay in between. CDR3 sequence: CASSRSGHTYSNQPQHF. Here the CDR3 DNA reads TGTGCCAGTAGTAGATCGGGACATACGTATAGCAATCAGCCCCAGCATTTT. The full variable domain, completed using reference TRBV19 and TRBJ1-5, is DGGITQSPKYLFRKEGQNVTLSCEQNLNHDAMYWYRQDPGQGLRLIYYSQIVNDFQKGDIAEGYSVSREKKESFPLTVTSAQKNPTAFYLCASSRSGHTYSNQPQHFGDGTRLSIL.

J is TRBJ2-5 and V is TRBV11-2; 7 bases match TRBD1. The CDR3 runs 16 residues. CDR1 is SGHAT, CDR2 FQNNGV, per germline. J was trimmed by 6 bases and V by 0 bases; bases with no gene match: 10. The CDR3 spells CASSLDLLTGRKTQYF. For the CDR3, the DNA is TGTGCCAGCAGCTTAGATTTGCTGACAGGGCGGAAGACCCAGTACTTC.

The chain has TRBV29-1 and TRBJ2-3; 9 bases map to TRBD1. There are 14 residues in the CDR3. Germline CDR1 reads SQVTM; CDR2 reads ANQGSEA. Unmatched junction bases numbered 5, after V lost 6 bases and J lost 1 base. Here the CDR3 reads CSVHRGRGTDTQYF. CDR3 in DNA: TGCAGCGTCCACAGGGGGCGAGGCACAGATACGCAGTATTTT.

This rearrangement joins TRBV30 to TRBJ1-5, with D hard to call. The CDR3 consists of 12 residues. Germline V gives CDR1 GTSNPN, CDR2 SVGIG (reference sequence). The ends were cut back, 2 bases at V and 5 bases at J, with 7 bases in the middle. This CDR3 is CAWSRPDQPQHF. The DNA for the CDR3 is TGTGCCTGGAGTAGACCCGATCAGCCCCAGCATTTT.

The chain recombines TRBV14 with TRBJ2-1; D uncertain. Trimming removed 2 bases from V and 1 base from J, with 12 bases in between. The CDR3 has 16 residues. Germline CDR1 and CDR2: SGHDN and FVKESK. The CDR3, as DNA: TGTGCCAGCAGCCAAAGTAGGCACCTTTCCTACAATGAGCAGTTCTTC. Amino acid sequence: CASSQSRHLSYNEQFF.

This chain links TRBV28 with TRBJ2-3, with 9 bases matching TRBD2. V dropped 6 bases and J dropped 3; count of bases not matched to a gene: 7. The CDR3 sequence is 15 residues long. The germline CDR1 and CDR2 sequences are MDHEN and SYDVKM. In DNA form, the CDR3 reads TGTGCCAGCAGCTCGGCGGGGGGGACTACAGATACGCAGTATTTT. As protein: CASSSAGGTTDTQYF.

This chain links TRBV7-9 with TRBJ2-5; D remains ambiguous. The CDR3 has 13 amino acids. Germline CDR1 and CDR2: SEHNR and FQNEAQ (reference sequence). Trimming pared 2 bases from V and 1 base from J, leaving 5 bases between. This CDR3 is CASSLTAQETQYF. For the CDR3, the DNA is TGTGCCAGCAGCTTAACCGCCCAAGAGACCCAGTACTTC. Together with reference TRBV7-9 and TRBJ2-5, the CDR3 gives the full variable domain: DTGVSQNPRHKITKRGQNVTFRCDPISEHNRLYWYRQTLGQGPEFLTYFQNEAQLEKSRLLSDRFSAERPKGSFSTLEIQRTEQGDSAMYLCASSLTAQETQYFGPGTRLLVL.

The chain uses TRBV6-4 and TRBJ2-2; tentatively, D is TRBD1 (5 bases). There are 13 residues in the CDR3. V was shortened by 2 bases and J by 4 bases, with 5 bases between the two germline ends. The V gene's germline CDR1 is MRHNA and CDR2 SNTAGT. CDR3 residues: CASSDRGTGELFF. As DNA, the CDR3 is TGTGCCAGCAGTGACAGGGGCACCGGGGAGCTGTTTTTT.

V gene TRBV18 combines with J gene TRBJ2-1, with D perhaps TRBD2 (5 bases). Trimming cost V 3 bases and J 8 bases, with 8 bases left between them. The CDR3 length is 12 residues. CDR1 and CDR2 (germline): KGHSH, LQKENI. DNA of the CDR3: TGTGCCAGCTCACCTTCGGGGTATGAGCAGTTCTTC. This sequence encodes CASSPSGYEQFF.

The genes are TRBV19 and TRBJ1-5; D is possibly TRBD1 (5 bases). The CDR3 loop spans 15 amino acids. Germline CDR1 is LNHDA and CDR2 is SQIVND (reference sequence). V was pared by 5 bases and J by 2 bases, with 13 bases between. Here the CDR3 DNA reads TGTGCCAGTAGTCCCCAGGGAGGAGGCAATCAGCCCCAGCATTTT. This encodes CASSPQGGGNQPQHF.

The CDR3 region has the DNA TGTGCCAGCAGTGAGGCAGGAAGGACTGAAGCTTTCTTT. Amino acids: CASSEAGRTEAFF. The chain employs TRBV6-1 and TRBJ1-1, with D hard to call. V dropped 3 bases and J dropped 5 bases, with 10 bases sitting between them. This CDR3 spans 13 amino acids. CDR1 is MNHNS and CDR2 is SASEGT in the germline V gene.

The V and J genes are TRBV27 and TRBJ1-6, with 10 bases aligning to TRBD1. V shed 1 base and J 10 bases; nucleotides not matched to a gene: 7. CDR3 length equals 16 residues. CDR1 and CDR2 (germline): MNHEY, SMNVEV (reference sequence). DNA of the CDR3: TGTGCCAGCAGTTTATTATCGACAGGGGGCCCATCACCCCTCCACTTT. Residues: CASSLLSTGGPSPLHF.

V and J are TRBV6-6 and TRBJ2-2; 7 positions match TRBD2. The CDR3 totals 15 residues. V shed 2 bases and J 3 bases; nucleotides not matched to a gene: 3. Germline lookup yields CDR1 MNHNY and CDR2 SVGAGI (reference sequence). In DNA form, the CDR3 reads TGTGCCAGCAGTTACGGGGGGGATTACACCGGGGAGCTGTTTTTT. It translates to CASSYGGDYTGELFF.

The J gene is TRBJ1-1, the V gene TRBV6-6, with 7 bases matching TRBD1. Germline CDR1 and CDR2: MNHNY and SVGAGI (reference sequence). The CDR3 extends over 13 amino acids. Trimming at V came to 8 bases and at J to 0 bases, leaving 3 bases not matched to a gene. The CDR3 DNA sequence: TGTGCCAGCCTGGGACAGTTGAACACTGAAGCTTTCTTT. It encodes CASLGQLNTEAFF.